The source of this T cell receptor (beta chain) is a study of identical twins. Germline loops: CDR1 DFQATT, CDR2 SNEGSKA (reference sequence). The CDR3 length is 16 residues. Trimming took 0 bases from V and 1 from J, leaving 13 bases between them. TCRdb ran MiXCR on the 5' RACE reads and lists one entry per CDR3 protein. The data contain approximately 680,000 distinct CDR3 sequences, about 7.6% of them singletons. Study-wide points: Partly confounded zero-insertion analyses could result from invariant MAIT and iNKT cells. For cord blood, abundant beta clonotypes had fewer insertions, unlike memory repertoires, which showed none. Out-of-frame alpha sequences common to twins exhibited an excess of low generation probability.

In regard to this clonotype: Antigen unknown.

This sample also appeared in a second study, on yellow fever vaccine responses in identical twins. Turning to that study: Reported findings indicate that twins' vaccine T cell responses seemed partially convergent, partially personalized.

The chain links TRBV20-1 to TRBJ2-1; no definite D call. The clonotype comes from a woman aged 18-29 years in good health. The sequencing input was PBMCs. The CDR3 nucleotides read TGCAGTGCTAGAGACCCCAAGGACGTTTCCTACAATGAGCAGTTCTTC. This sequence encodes CSARDPKDVSYNEQFF.